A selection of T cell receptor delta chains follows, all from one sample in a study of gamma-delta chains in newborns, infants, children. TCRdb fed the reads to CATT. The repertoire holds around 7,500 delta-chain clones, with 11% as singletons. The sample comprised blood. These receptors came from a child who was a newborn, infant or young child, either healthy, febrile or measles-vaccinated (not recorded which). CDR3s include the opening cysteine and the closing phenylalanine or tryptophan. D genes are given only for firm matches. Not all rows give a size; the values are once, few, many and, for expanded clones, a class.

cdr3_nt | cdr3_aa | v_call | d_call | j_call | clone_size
TGTGCCTGTGACACGGTCGGCCCCCGTAAGACCGATAAACTCATCTTT | CACDTVGPRKTDKLIF | TRDV2 | - | TRDJ1 | -
TGTGCCTGTGACACCGTGATACCGGGGAGACTGGTTTTCACCGATAAACTCATCTTT | CACDTVIPGRLVFTDKLIF | TRDV2 | - | TRDJ1 | -
TGTGCCTGTGACACCGTGGTCCGGACTGGGGGACCGTACACCGATAAACTCATCTTT | CACDTVVRTGGPYTDKLIF | TRDV2 | TRDD3 | TRDJ1 | -
TGTGCCTGTGACGCACTGGGGGACACAACCATGTGCACCGATAAACTCATCTTT | CACDALGDTTMCTDKLIF | TRDV2 | TRDD3 | TRDJ1 | few
TGTGCCTGTGACACGGTGGGGGGCATAAACACCGATAAACTCATCTTT | CACDTVGGINTDKLIF | TRDV2 | - | TRDJ1 | medium-sized
TGTGCCTGTGACAAACTGGGGGATACCCGCTGGGACACCCGACAGATGTTTTTC | CACDKLGDTRWDTRQMFF | TRDV2 | TRDD3 | TRDJ3 | few
TGTGCCTGTGACACCACTGGGGAATCCTGGGACACCCGACAGATGTTTTTC | CACDTTGESWDTRQMFF | TRDV2 | TRDD3 | TRDJ3 | few
TGTGCCTGTCGGGGACTACTGGGGGATACTACCGATAAACTCATCTTT | CACRGLLGDTTDKLIF | TRDV2 | TRDD3 | TRDJ1 | medium-sized
TGTGCCTGTGACACCGTCTCCTTCAATATCCCATTACACACCGATAAACTCATCTTT | CACDTVSFNIPLHTDKLIF | TRDV2 | - | TRDJ1 | -
TGTGCCTGTGACTTATTGGGGGATAAGAGGTCCGATAAACTCATCTTT | CACDLLGDKRSDKLIF | TRDV2 | TRDD3 | TRDJ1 | few
TGTGCCTGTGACAAACTGGGGGATACGTCGAACGATAAACTCATCTTT | CACDKLGDTSNDKLIF | TRDV2 | TRDD3 | TRDJ1 | -
TGTGCCTGTGACACAATGGGGGATACGTACACCGATAAACTCATCTTT | CACDTMGDTYTDKLIF | TRDV2 | TRDD3 | TRDJ1 | medium-sized
TGTGCCTGTGACAAACCGGGGGATACGCCCTGGGACACCCGACAGATGTTTTTC | CACDKPGDTPWDTRQMFF | TRDV2 | TRDD3 | TRDJ3 | -
- | CSVLLCSKYWGTNSSWDTRQMFF | TRAV29/DV5 | - | TRDJ3 | few
TGTGCCTGTGACACTGTTTCCCTTCCTCTTATACTTGGGGGATCCGATATCACCGATAAACTCATCTTT | CACDTVSLPLILGGSDITDKLIF | TRDV2 | - | TRDJ1 | few
TGTGCCTGTGACACCCTTCCCGGGGGACTCAGATCATCCCGGGACACCCGACAGATGTTTTTC | CACDTLPGGLRSSRDTRQMFF | TRDV2 | - | TRDJ3 | -
TGTGCCTGTGACTCGGTTGAACTGGGGGATACAGGCGATAAACTCATCTTT | CACDSVELGDTGDKLIF | TRDV2 | TRDD3 | TRDJ1 | medium-sized
TGTGCCTGTGACCCCCTGGGGGGGACCCCTTACACCGATAAACTCATCTTT | CACDPLGGTPYTDKLIF | TRDV2 | TRDD3 | TRDJ1 | medium-sized
TGTGCCTGTGATCAAAACTGGGGGATTGGGGGGACAGCCGATAAACTCATCTTT | CACDQNWGIGGTADKLIF | TRDV2 | TRDD3 | TRDJ1 | medium-sized
TGTGCCTGTGACCCTTTGACTGGGGCACATACAGCACAACTCTTCTTT | CACDPLTGAHTAQLFF | TRDV2 | TRDD3 | TRDJ2 | medium-sized
TGTGCCTGTGACTCTCTTGGGGCCGGCTCCTGGGACACCCGACAGATGTTTTTC | CACDSLGAGSWDTRQMFF | TRDV2 | - | TRDJ3 | medium-sized
TGTGCCTGTCTCGGACTGGGGGATAGTAGCCTGGACACCGATAAACTCATCTTT | CACLGLGDSSLDTDKLIF | TRDV2 | TRDD3 | TRDJ1 | medium-sized
TGTGCCTGTGACATACTGGGGGATGGTACCTGGGACACCCGACAGATGTTTTTC | CACDILGDGTWDTRQMFF | TRDV2 | TRDD3 | TRDJ3 | -
TGTGCCTGTGACACGGCTGGGGGATACGCGATTACCTCCTGGGACACCCGACAGATGTTTTTC | CACDTAGGYAITSWDTRQMFF | TRDV2 | TRDD3 | TRDJ3 | -
TGTGCCTGTGACACGGTACTCTGGGGGAGCTCCTGGGACACCCGACGGATGTTTTTC | CACDTVLWGSSWDTRRMFF | TRDV2 | TRDD3 | TRDJ3 | -
TGTGCCTGTGAACCTATGGGGCTGGGGGATTTGTACACCGATAAACTCATCTTT | CACEPMGLGDLYTDKLIF | TRDV2 | TRDD3 | TRDJ1 | few
TGTGCCTGTGACCCTATTCCTACGGGGATACGCGGGGACACCGATAAACTCATCTTT | CACDPIPTGIRGDTDKLIF | TRDV2 | TRDD3 | TRDJ1 | medium-sized
TGTGCCTGTGACATACTGGGGGATACGAGCTCCTGGGACACCCGACAGATGTTTTTC | CACDILGDTSSWDTRQMFF | TRDV2 | TRDD3 | TRDJ3 | -
TGTGCCTGTGATCCCAGTACTGGGGGCTCCTGGGACACCCGACAGATGTTTTTC | CACDPSTGGSWDTRQMFF | TRDV2 | TRDD3 | TRDJ3 | -
TGTGCCTGTGACACGCCGGGGGATACGCGGACCTGGGACACCCGACAGATGTTTTTC | CACDTPGDTRTWDTRQMFF | TRDV2 | TRDD3 | TRDJ3 | -
TGTGCTCTTGGGGAAGGGTTTTCCTACGGGGGGATACGCGCCGATAAACTCATCTTT | CALGEGFSYGGIRADKLIF | TRDV1 | TRDD3 | TRDJ1 | -
TGTGCCTGTGACACCGCTGGGGGAAGCTCCTGGGACACCCGACAGATGTTTTTC | CACDTAGGSSWDTRQMFF | TRDV2 | TRDD3 | TRDJ3 | medium-sized
TGTGCCTGTGACAAGGTACTGGGGGATACAGGTTCCTGGGACGCCCGACAGATGTTTTTC | CACDKVLGDTGSWDARQMFF | TRDV2 | TRDD3 | TRDJ3 | few
TGTGCCTGTGACGCGCTGGGGGGCCACACCGATAAACTCATCTTT | CACDALGGHTDKLIF | TRDV2 | TRDD3 | TRDJ1 | medium-sized
TGTGCCTGTGACTCACTTCGCCGGGACACCGATAAACTCATCTTT | CACDSLRRDTDKLIF | TRDV2 | - | TRDJ1 | medium-sized
TGTGCCTGTGACGAGATGGGGGACACCGATAAACTCATCTTT | CACDEMGDTDKLIF | TRDV2 | - | TRDJ1 | medium-sized
TGTGCCTGTGACGGGCTGGGGGATACCGGCGATAAACTCATCTTT | CACDGLGDTGDKLIF | TRDV2 | TRDD3 | TRDJ1 | few
TGTGCCTGTGATGAAGTGGGGGATACTTCCTCTTCCTGGGACACCCGACAGATGTTTTTC | CACDEVGDTSSSWDTRQMFF | TRDV2 | TRDD3 | TRDJ3 | -
TGTGCCTGTGAACAGCTGGGGATTTCCCCAAGCGGCACCGATAAACTCATCTTT | CACEQLGISPSGTDKLIF | TRDV2 | - | TRDJ1 | medium-sized
TGTGCCTGCGACACGCTAGGCGGGGGCCCGGGGTCCGATAAACTCATCTTT | CACDTLGGGPGSDKLIF | TRDV2 | - | TRDJ1 | few
TGTGCCTGTGACATCGTACTGGGGGACACTCGGGCTTACACCGATAAACTCATCTTT | CACDIVLGDTRAYTDKLIF | TRDV2 | TRDD3 | TRDJ1 | -
TGTGCCTGTGACCCTATACTGGGGGGCGTACAGGGACTCATCTTT | CACDPILGGVQGLIF | TRDV2 | TRDD3 | TRDJ1 | medium-sized
TGTGCCTGTGAATCCCTGGCTGGGGACCCCCTTTACACCGATAAACTCATCTTT | CACESLAGDPLYTDKLIF | TRDV2 | - | TRDJ1 | -
TGTGCCTGTGACACTGGGGGATGCGACTCCTGGGACACCCGACAGATGTTTTTC | CACDTGGCDSWDTRQMFF | TRDV2 | TRDD3 | TRDJ3 | -
TGTGCCTGTGACACCATGACTGGGGGATATCCTGCTGACCGGTACACCGATAAACTCATCTTT | CACDTMTGGYPADRYTDKLIF | TRDV2 | TRDD3 | TRDJ1 | -
TGTGCCTGTGACACCCTCGTACTGGGGGATACCGATAAACTCATCTTT | CACDTLVLGDTDKLIF | TRDV2 | TRDD3 | TRDJ1 | medium-sized
TGTGCCTGTGACACATTGCCTCCCTACGAACGCGCTGGGGGGTACTACACCGATAAACTCATCTTT | CACDTLPPYERAGGYYTDKLIF | TRDV2 | TRDD3 | TRDJ1 | few
TGTGCCTGTGAAAGACTTCCTACTACTGGGGGGATAAAAGACGATAAACTCATCTTT | CACERLPTTGGIKDDKLIF | TRDV2 | - | TRDJ1 | few
TGTGCCTGTGACACCGTAGGGTGGGGGATAAGAGACACCGATAAACTCATCTTT | CACDTVGWGIRDTDKLIF | TRDV2 | TRDD3 | TRDJ1 | few
TGTGCCTGTGACACTGGGGGATACTTATCCTGGGACACCCGACAGACGTTTTTC | CACDTGGYLSWDTRQTFF | TRDV2 | TRDD3 | TRDJ3 | -
TGTGCCTGTGTCCCACTGGGGGGGACCGATAAACTCATCTTT | CACVPLGGTDKLIF | TRDV2 | TRDD3 | TRDJ1 | -
TGTGCCTGTGACACTACTGGGGGCCTTTACTCCTGGGACACCCGACAGATGTTTTTC | CACDTTGGLYSWDTRQMFF | TRDV2 | TRDD3 | TRDJ3 | medium-sized
TGTGCCTGTGACACCGTGAAGTCGGGGATACGCGGCCATTCCGCCGATAAACTCATCTTT | CACDTVKSGIRGHSADKLIF | TRDV2 | TRDD3 | TRDJ1 | few
TGTGCCTGTGACACGCTAACTGGGGGATCGCCGCGAAAAGACACCGATAAACTCATCTTT | CACDTLTGGSPRKDTDKLIF | TRDV2 | TRDD3 | TRDJ1 | -